Listed below are T cell receptor beta chains from one sample, sequenced in a study of blood T cell repertoires in COVID-19. Some clones are missing from TCRdb's copy, which holds only in-frame ones; the method was immunoSEQ multiplex PCR. Of about 300,000 clones in the sample, roughly nine tenths were seen once. Specimen: PBMCs or T cells enriched from blood (not recorded which). The receptors shown here come from a woman in her forties or fifties who had been exposed to COVID-19. CDR3s include the opening cysteine and the closing phenylalanine or tryptophan. D genes are given only for firm matches.

.,TRBJ1-2,TRBV5-1,CASSLQQGRYGYTF
TRBD1,TRBJ1-4,TRBV19,CASSRDRAEKLFF
.,TRBJ2-5,TRBV19,CASSNYLHETQYF
TRBD1,TRBJ1-4,TRBV5-6,CASSSLQGAGSEKLFF
.,TRBJ2-5,TRBV27,CASRSRGEETQYF
.,TRBJ1-1,TRBV5-1,CASSLEAGSANTEAFF
.,TRBJ1-5,TRBV4-1,CASSQFGDRLSNQPQHF
.,TRBJ1-3,TRBV7-9,CASSLWGLDSGNTIYF
TRBD1,TRBJ2-1,TRBV5-1,CASSSRTGYNEQFF
TRBD2,TRBJ2-2,TRBV4-1,CASSQGLAGGPAGELFF
TRBD1,TRBJ2-3,TRBV4-1,CASSQDRAGGTDTQYF
TRBD1,TRBJ1-2,TRBV9,CASSVGNVWTGELGYTF
TRBD2,TRBJ2-3,TRBV29-1,CSVTSSGFSDTQYF
.,TRBJ2-2,TRBV19,CASTLGGGYTGELFF
.,TRBJ2-5,TRBV9,CASSVGRANQGETQYF
TRBD1,TRBJ1-2,TRBV11-2,CASSGGTASYGYTF
.,TRBJ1-2,TRBV7-8,CASSPSGWSYGYTF
TRBD2,TRBJ2-1,TRBV11-2,CASSLTSGGAIYNEQFF
.,TRBJ1-1,TRBV5-6,CASSSGGRMFEAFF
.,TRBJ2-2,TRBV5-4,CASSFTVPNTGELFF
TRBD2,TRBJ2-1,TRBV5-1,CASSRRTSGGLPGNEQFF
.,TRBJ1-3,TRBV5-4,CASSYDSSGNTIYF
.,TRBJ1-1,TRBV4-2,CASSPSVAERAFF
TRBD1,TRBJ2-1,TRBV11-2,CASTPGQGLYNEQFF
TRBD2,TRBJ2-2,TRBV19,CASSWSSSGWATGELFF
TRBD1,TRBJ1-3,TRBV18,CASSPSGTGTSGNTIYF
TRBD1,TRBJ1-6,TRBV3-1/TRBV3-2,CASSVRQGANSPLHF
TRBD1,TRBJ2-2,TRBV19,CASTLRDRGQNTGELFF
TRBD1,TRBJ2-1,TRBV6-5,CASRMTGVQFF
.,TRBJ2-7,TRBV2,CASSGKGVPYEQYF
.,TRBJ1-6,TRBV3-1/TRBV3-2,CASSQGHSGSPLHF
TRBD1,TRBJ2-7,TRBV28,CASRPPGQVSEQYF
TRBD1,TRBJ2-5,TRBV5-1,CASSEGDRGAQETQYF
TRBD2,TRBJ2-5,TRBV9,CASSVDPGGGGYQETQYF
.,TRBJ2-7,TRBV9,CASSSDSPYEQYF
TRBD1,TRBJ2-7,TRBV5-1,CASSSDRRVEQYF
.,TRBJ1-3,TRBV4-1,CASSGHSGNTIYF
.,TRBJ2-7,TRBV16,CASSQIFTGSSYEQYF
TRBD1,TRBJ1-5,TRBV19,CASSIDAGGLSNQPQHF
.,TRBJ1-2,TRBV19,CASSIDSAGHYGYTF
.,TRBJ2-7,TRBV5-1,CASSLAPGLGSYEQYF
.,TRBJ1-1,TRBV20-1,CTVTEAFF
.,TRBJ2-2,TRBV3-1/TRBV3-2,CASSQGWGANTGELFF
.,TRBJ2-1,TRBV18,CASSPPDYERYNEQFF
.,TRBJ1-5,TRBV2,CASSEAPGGNQPQHF
.,TRBJ2-5,TRBV11-2,CASSKGTIQETQYF
.,TRBJ1-2,TRBV19,CASSIAGVTNYGYTF
TRBD1,TRBJ1-5,TRBV12-3/TRBV12-4,CASRRTGDQPQHF
.,TRBJ1-4,TRBV28,CASSPGSLNEKLFF
TRBD2,TRBJ2-7,TRBV3-1/TRBV3-2,CASSQTSGGAYEQYF
TRBD1,TRBJ2-7,TRBV30,CAWSVQQGFEQYF
.,TRBJ1-5,TRBV19,CASSIVRGRDNQPQHF
TRBD1,TRBJ1-1,TRBV19,CASWDRANTEAFF
TRBD1,TRBJ1-6,TRBV10-2,CASSEGPGGNSPLHF
.,TRBJ1-2,TRBV4-1,CASSQDAQVSYGYTF
TRBD2,TRBJ2-3,TRBV5-1,CASSSMTSGSDTQYF
TRBD2,TRBJ2-7,TRBV7-2,CASSPAGLAGGSTYEQYF
.,TRBJ2-1,TRBV2,CASFPWEGGNEQFF
TRBD2,TRBJ2-5,TRBV7-9,CASSLGLLAADSQETQYF
.,TRBJ2-7,TRBV6-5,CASRGAYYEQYF